The sequence of this TCR beta chain was determined in a study of Ad26.COV2.S vaccination and SARS-CoV-2 variants. Study-level background: Participants got Ad26.COV2.S intramuscularly, once or twice 56 days apart. Study findings and constraints: Marked by substantial breadth, spike-specific CD8+ and CD4+ T cell responses were reportedly seen after vaccination. With respect to non-spike TCR breadth, vaccine and placebo recipients were similar.

On this clone itself: Its cognate antigen is unknown.

Treatment reported: over 15 received Ad26.COV2.S at low or high dose, single or two shots; 5 received placebo; per-sample allocation not given. Collection of the samples took place on day 63 after the first injection of vaccine or placebo. Boston provided a donor who was an adult aged 18-55 years. Using immunoSEQ multiplex PCR, the repertoire was profiled, and TCRdb retains in-frame clones only, with some absent. Of 400,000 to 500,000 clones listed, 88% are singletons. The source was peripheral blood, collected in a trial of Ad26.COV2.S vaccine versus placebo. This TCR was sampled from a person aged 18 to 59 who received the Ad26.COV2.S COVID-19 vaccine or a placebo.

The DNA of the CDR3 is TGTGCCAGCGGCTATCAGCCCCAGCATTTT. It specifies CASGYQPQHF. The chain uses TRBV28 and TRBJ1-5; D unresolved. Germline V gives CDR1 MDHEN, CDR2 SYDVKM. Trimming removed 8 bases at V and 5 bases at J, with 4 bases between. The CDR3 is 10 amino acids.